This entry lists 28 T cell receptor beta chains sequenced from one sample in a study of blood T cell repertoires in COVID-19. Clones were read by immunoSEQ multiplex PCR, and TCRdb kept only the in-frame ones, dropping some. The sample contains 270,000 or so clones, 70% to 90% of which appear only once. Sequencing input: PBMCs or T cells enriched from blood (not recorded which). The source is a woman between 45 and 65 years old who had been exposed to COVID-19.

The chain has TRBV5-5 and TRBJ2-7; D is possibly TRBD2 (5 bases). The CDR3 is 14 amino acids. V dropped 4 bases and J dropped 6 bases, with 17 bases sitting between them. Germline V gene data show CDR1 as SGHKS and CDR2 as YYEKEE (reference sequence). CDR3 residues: CASSRGFVDGEQYF. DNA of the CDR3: TGTGCCAGCAGCCGAGGGTTCGTAGACGGCGAGCAGTACTTC.

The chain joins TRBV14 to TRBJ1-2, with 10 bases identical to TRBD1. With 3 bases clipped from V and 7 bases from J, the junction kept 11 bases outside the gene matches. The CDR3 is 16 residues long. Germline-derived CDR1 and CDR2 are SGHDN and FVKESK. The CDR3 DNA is TGTGCCAGCAGCCAGATTTCCGGGACAGGGGCAGTTGGCTACACCTTC. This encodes CASSQISGTGAVGYTF.

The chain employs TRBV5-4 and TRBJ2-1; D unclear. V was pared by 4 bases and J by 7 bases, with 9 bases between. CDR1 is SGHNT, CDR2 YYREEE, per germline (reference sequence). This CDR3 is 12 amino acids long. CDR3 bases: TGTGCCAGCAGCCCGGGTGGGAATGAGCAGTTCTTC. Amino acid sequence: CASSPGGNEQFF.

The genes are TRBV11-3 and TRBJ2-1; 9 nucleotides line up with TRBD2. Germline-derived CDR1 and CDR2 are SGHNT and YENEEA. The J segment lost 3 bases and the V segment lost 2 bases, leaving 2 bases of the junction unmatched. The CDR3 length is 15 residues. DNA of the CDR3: TGTGCCAGCAGCTTACGAGCGGGGGGCTACAATGAGCAGTTCTTC. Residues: CASSLRAGGYNEQFF.

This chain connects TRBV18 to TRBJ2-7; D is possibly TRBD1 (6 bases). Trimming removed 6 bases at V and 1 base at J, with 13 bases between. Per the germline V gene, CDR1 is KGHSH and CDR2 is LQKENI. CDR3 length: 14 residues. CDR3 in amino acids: CASSLEGVSYEQYF. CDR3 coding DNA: TGTGCCAGCTCCCTCGAGGGGGTTTCCTACGAGCAGTACTTC.

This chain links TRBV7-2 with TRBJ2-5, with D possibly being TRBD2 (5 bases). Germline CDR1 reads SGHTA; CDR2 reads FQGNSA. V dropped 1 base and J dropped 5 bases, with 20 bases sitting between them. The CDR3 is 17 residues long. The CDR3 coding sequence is TGTGCCAGCAGCTTAGAGGCGTTGGGGAGAAAAAGGGAGACCCAGTACTTC. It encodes CASSLEALGRKRETQYF.

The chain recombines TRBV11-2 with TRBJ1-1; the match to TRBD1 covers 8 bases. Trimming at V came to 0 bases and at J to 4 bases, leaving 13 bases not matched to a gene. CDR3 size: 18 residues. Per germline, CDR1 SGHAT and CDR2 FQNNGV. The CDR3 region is CASSLEGSGGASGTEAFF. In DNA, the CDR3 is TGTGCCAGCAGCTTAGAAGGGTCAGGGGGCGCATCGGGCACTGAAGCTTTCTTT.

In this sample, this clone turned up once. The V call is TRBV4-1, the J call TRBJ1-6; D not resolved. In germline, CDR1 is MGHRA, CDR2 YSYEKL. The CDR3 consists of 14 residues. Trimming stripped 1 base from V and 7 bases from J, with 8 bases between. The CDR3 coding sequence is TGCGCCAGCAGCCAAGCCAGGTCAAATTCACCCCTCCACTTT. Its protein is CASSQARSNSPLHF.

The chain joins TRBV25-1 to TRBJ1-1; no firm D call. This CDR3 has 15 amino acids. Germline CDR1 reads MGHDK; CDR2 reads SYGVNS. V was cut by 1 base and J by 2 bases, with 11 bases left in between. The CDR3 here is CASSESGRGNTEAFF. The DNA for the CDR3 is TGTGCCAGCAGTGAATCGGGGAGAGGAAACACTGAAGCTTTCTTT.

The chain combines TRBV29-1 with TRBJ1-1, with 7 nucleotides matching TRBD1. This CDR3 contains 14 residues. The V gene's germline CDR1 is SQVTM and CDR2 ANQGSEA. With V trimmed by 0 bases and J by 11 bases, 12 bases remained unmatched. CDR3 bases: TGCAGCGTTGAAGATCGGCGACAGGGCCTAATCGCTTTCTTT. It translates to CSVEDRRQGLIAFF. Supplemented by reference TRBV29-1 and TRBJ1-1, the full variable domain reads SAVISQKPSRDICQRGTSLTIQCQVDSQVTMMFWYRQQPGQSLTLIATANQGSEATYESGFVIDKFPISRPNLTFSTLTVSNMSPEDSSIYLCSVEDRRQGLIAFFGQGTRLTVV.

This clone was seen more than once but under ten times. As DNA, the CDR3 is TGTGCCTGGAGTGTGGGACCACGGGGGGAAAAACTGTTTTTT. Translating it yields CAWSVGPRGEKLFF. The rearrangement links TRBV30 to TRBJ1-4, with TRBD1 as a possible D gene (5 bases). Germline CDR1 reads GTSNPN; CDR2 reads SVGIG (reference sequence). Trimming stripped 0 bases from V and 8 bases from J, with 13 bases between. The CDR3 is 14 amino acids.

The CDR3 region is CASSETSFTGAGETQYF. CDR3 coding DNA: TGCGCCAGCAGTGAGACTTCCTTTACAGGGGCAGGGGAGACCCAGTACTTC. V usage is TRBV10-2 and J usage is TRBJ2-5, with 7 nucleotides matching TRBD1. J was trimmed by 5 bases and V by 2 bases; bases with no gene match: 14. The germline V gene has CDR1 WSHSY and CDR2 SAAADI. The CDR3 has 17 residues.

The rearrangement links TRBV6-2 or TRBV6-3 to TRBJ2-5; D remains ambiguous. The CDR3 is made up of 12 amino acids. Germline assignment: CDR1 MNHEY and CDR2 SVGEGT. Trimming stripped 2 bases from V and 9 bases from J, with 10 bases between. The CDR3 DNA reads TGTGCCAGCAGTTACCCTCAGAGCGCCCAGTACTTC. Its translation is CASSYPQSAQYF.

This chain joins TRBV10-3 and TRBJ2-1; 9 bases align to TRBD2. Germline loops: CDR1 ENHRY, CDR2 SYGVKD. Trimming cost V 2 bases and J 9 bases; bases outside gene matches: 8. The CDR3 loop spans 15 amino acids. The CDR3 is CAISEPLAGEGEQFF. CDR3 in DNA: TGTGCCATCAGTGAGCCGTTAGCGGGGGAGGGTGAGCAGTTCTTC.

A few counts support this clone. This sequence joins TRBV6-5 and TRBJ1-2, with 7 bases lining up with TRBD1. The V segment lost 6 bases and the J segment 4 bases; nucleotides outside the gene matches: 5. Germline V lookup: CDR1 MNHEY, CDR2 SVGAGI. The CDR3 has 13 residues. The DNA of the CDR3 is TGTGCCAGCAGCAGGGGGACACTCTATGGCTACACCTTC. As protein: CASSRGTLYGYTF.

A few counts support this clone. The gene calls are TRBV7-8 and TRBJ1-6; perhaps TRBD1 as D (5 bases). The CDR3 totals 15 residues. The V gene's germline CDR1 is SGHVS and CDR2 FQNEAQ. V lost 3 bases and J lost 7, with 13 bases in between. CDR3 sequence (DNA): TGTGCCAGCAGCTTCGGCCAGGGTGGAAATTCACCCCTCCACTTT. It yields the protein CASSFGQGGNSPLHF.

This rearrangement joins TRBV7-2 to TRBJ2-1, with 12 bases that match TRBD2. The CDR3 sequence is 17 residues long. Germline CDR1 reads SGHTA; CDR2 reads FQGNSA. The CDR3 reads CAIKTSGGPSSYNEQFF. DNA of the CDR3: TGTGCTATCAAAACTAGCGGGGGGCCGAGCTCCTACAATGAGCAGTTCTTC.

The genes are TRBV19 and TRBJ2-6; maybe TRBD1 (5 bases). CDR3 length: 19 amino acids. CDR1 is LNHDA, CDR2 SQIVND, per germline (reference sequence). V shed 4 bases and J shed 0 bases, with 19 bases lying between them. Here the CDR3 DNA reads TGTGCCAGTAGTACCCCCAGCAGGGCCGTAGCCTCTGGGGCCAACGTCCTGACTTTC. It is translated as CASSTPSRAVASGANVLTF.

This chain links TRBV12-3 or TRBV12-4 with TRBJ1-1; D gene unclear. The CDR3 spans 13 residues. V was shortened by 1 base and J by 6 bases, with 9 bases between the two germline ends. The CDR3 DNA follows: TGTGCCAGCAGTTTAGTCTTATCTCCTGAAGCTTTCTTT. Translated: CASSLVLSPEAFF.

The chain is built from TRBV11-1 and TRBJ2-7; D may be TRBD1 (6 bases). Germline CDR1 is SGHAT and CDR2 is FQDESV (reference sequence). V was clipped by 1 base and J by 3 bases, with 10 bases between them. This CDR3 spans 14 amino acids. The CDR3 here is CASSLESRGYEQYF. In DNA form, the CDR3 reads TGTGCCAGCAGCTTAGAATCCAGGGGCTACGAGCAGTACTTC. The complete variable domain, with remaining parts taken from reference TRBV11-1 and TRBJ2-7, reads EAEVAQSPRYKITEKSQAVAFWCDPISGHATLYWYRQILGQGPELLVQFQDESVVDDSQLPKDRFSAERLKGVDSTLKIQPAELGDSAMYLCASSLESRGYEQYFGPGTRLTVT.

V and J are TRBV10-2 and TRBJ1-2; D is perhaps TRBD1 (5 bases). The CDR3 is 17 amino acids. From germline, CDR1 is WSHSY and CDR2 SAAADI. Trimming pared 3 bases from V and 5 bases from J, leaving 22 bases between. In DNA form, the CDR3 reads TGCGCCAGCAGTGATCCTCCGGGGGATGGCGGCCTGTATGGCTACACCTTC. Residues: CASSDPPGDGGLYGYTF.

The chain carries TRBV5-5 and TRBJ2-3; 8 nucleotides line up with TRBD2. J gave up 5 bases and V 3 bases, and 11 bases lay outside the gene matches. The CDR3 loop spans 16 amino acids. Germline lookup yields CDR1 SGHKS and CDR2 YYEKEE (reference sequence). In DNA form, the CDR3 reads TGTGCCAGCAGCTCCCTTGCGGGGGGCGTGGGAGATACGCAGTATTTT. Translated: CASSSLAGGVGDTQYF.

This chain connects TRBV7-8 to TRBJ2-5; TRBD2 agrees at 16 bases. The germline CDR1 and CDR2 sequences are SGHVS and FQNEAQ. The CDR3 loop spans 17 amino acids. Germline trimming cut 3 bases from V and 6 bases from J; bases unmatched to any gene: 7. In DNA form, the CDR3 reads TGTGCCAGCAGCTTCGGGACTAGCGGGGGGGCCGTGCAGACCCAGTACTTC. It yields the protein CASSFGTSGGAVQTQYF.

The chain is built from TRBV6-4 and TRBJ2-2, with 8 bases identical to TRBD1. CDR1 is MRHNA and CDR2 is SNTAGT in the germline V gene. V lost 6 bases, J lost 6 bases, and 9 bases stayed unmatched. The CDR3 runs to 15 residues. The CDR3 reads CASSPDRGVAGELFF. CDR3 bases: TGTGCCAGCAGCCCTGACAGGGGAGTGGCCGGGGAGCTGTTTTTT.

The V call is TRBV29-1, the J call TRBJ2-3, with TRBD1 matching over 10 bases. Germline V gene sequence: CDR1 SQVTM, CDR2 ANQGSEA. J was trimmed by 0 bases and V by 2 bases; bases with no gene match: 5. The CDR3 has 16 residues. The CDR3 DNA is TGCAGCGTTGAACCGGGGGGACAGGGGAGCACAGATACGCAGTATTTT. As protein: CSVEPGGQGSTDTQYF.

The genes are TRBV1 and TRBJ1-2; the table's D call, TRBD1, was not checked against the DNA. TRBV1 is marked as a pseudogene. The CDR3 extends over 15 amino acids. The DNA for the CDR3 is TGCACCAGCAGCCACGGGCAGGGGATGCCGGGTGGCTACACCTTC. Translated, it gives CTSSHGQGMPGGYTF.

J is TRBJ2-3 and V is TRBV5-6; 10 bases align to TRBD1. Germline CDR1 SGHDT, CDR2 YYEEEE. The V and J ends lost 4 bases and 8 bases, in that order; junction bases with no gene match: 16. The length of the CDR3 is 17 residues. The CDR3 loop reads CASSHVKRDRGQGTQYF. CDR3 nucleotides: TGTGCCAGCAGCCACGTTAAAAGGGACAGGGGCCAAGGTACGCAGTATTTT.

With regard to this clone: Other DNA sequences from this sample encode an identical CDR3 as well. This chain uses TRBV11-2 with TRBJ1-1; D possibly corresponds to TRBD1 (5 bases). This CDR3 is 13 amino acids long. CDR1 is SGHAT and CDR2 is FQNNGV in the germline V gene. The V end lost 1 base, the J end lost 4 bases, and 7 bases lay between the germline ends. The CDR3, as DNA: TGTGCCAGCAGCTTAGCGGGGGGCACTGAAGCTTTCTTT. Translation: CASSLAGGTEAFF.